Each of the 26 T cell receptor beta chains below was sequenced from the same sample in a study of cytomegalovirus exposure and HLA in healthy donors. Measured with immunoSEQ multiplex PCR; TCRdb has only the in-frame clones, and not every one. The data contain over 60,000 clones, roughly 94% of them singletons. The sample taken for sequencing was PBMCs. These receptors came from a man aged 18 to 35 in good health and CMV-seropositive.

This clone is a singleton in its sample. The chain couples TRBV6-1 to TRBJ2-5; 7 nucleotides agree with TRBD1. J was trimmed by 4 bases and V by 2 bases; bases with no gene match: 7. Germline CDR1 is MNHNS and CDR2 is SASEGT. The CDR3 runs 15 residues. This CDR3 reads CASSEIGSGGETQYF. The DNA for the CDR3 is TGTGCCAGCAGTGAAATCGGGTCAGGGGGAGAGACCCAGTACTTC.

The chain carries TRBV27 and TRBJ2-3; 13 bases match TRBD2. This CDR3 is built from 15 residues. After removal of 5 bases from V and 6 bases from J, the junction contained 5 bases not matched to a gene. CDR1 MNHEY and CDR2 SMNVEV come from the germline V gene (reference sequence). CDR3 nucleotides: TGTGCCAGCAGTAGGACTAGCGGGGGCCTGGATACGCAGTATTTT. This encodes CASSRTSGGLDTQYF.

The rearrangement links TRBV7-9 to TRBJ2-3; 7 positions match TRBD1. CDR1 is SEHNR, CDR2 FQNEAQ, per germline (reference sequence). Unmatched junction bases numbered 5, after V lost 2 bases and J lost 0 bases. There are 16 residues in the CDR3. CDR3 protein: CASSLSPTGSTDTQYF. CDR3 DNA: TGTGCCAGCAGCTTATCCCCGACAGGGAGCACAGATACGCAGTATTTT.

This chain uses TRBV7-8 with TRBJ2-3; perhaps TRBD2 as D (5 bases). The germline V gene encodes CDR1 SGHVS and CDR2 FQNEAQ. This CDR3 comprises 17 residues. V lost 4 bases, J lost 0 bases, and 17 bases lay in between. Here the CDR3 reads CASSYSVDGFSTDTQYF. The CDR3 coding sequence is TGTGCCAGCAGCTATAGCGTGGACGGGTTTAGCACAGATACGCAGTATTTT.

V usage is TRBV10-3 and J usage is TRBJ2-1; 7 bases align to TRBD1. V gave up 4 bases and J gave up 7 bases; unmatched junction bases: 4. Germline lookup yields CDR1 ENHRY and CDR2 SYGVKD. There are 13 residues in the CDR3. CDR3 sequence: CAISVPDRNEQFF. CDR3 sequence (DNA): TGTGCCATCAGTGTCCCGGACAGGAATGAGCAGTTCTTC.

This clone was observed a single time. This rearrangement joins TRBV29-1 to TRBJ2-7; 12 bases line up with TRBD2. The junction had 9 bases not matched to a gene; V was cut back by 2 bases and J by 7 bases. This CDR3 is built from 15 residues. CDR1 and CDR2 from the germline V gene are SQVTM and ANQGSEA. The chain's CDR3 is CSVEPGTSGSREQYF. In DNA, the CDR3 is TGCAGCGTTGAACCCGGGACTAGCGGGTCCAGGGAGCAGTACTTC.

This chain joins TRBV28 and TRBJ1-5; 9 positions match TRBD1. CDR1 is MDHEN, CDR2 SYDVKM, per germline. V gave up 6 bases and J gave up 6 bases; unmatched junction bases: 9. CDR3 length: 15 residues. The CDR3 loop is CASRWDRVSGQPQHF. In nucleotides, the CDR3 is TGTGCCAGCAGATGGGACAGGGTGTCCGGTCAGCCCCAGCATTTT.

This clone has a single count. The V call is TRBV28, the J call TRBJ1-1; D unclear. Deletions cut 6 bases from V and 7 bases from J, with 12 bases between. Germline CDR1 is MDHEN and CDR2 is SYDVKM. The CDR3 extends over 12 amino acids. CDR3 nucleotide sequence: TGTGCCAGCAGGTCGCTAGTGGATGAAGCTTTCTTT. It codes for CASRSLVDEAFF.

The chain is built from TRBV6-5 and TRBJ1-3; a weak D match, TRBD1 (6 bases). The CDR3 spans 15 residues. Trimming left V 6 bases short and J 3 bases short, with 15 bases between. Germline V gene lookup returns CDR1 MNHEY and CDR2 SVGAGI. In nucleotides, the CDR3 is TGTGCCAGCAGCATACAGGGAACGATTGGAAACACCATATATTTT. Amino acids: CASSIQGTIGNTIYF.

This clone was observed once. The chain links TRBV29-1 to TRBJ1-2, with TRBD1 matching 8 bases. V was clipped by 7 bases and J by 3 bases; unmatched bases: 7. The germline V gene encodes CDR1 SQVTM and CDR2 ANQGSEA. This CDR3 spans 13 amino acids. The CDR3, as DNA: TGCAGCGGAGAACTACAGGGGGACTATGGCTACACCTTC. It codes for CSGELQGDYGYTF. Drawing the rest from reference TRBV29-1 and TRBJ1-2, the complete variable domain is SAVISQKPSRDICQRGTSLTIQCQVDSQVTMMFWYRQQPGQSLTLIATANQGSEATYESGFVIDKFPISRPNLTFSTLTVSNMSPEDSSIYLCSGELQGDYGYTFGSGTRLTVV.

This clone occurred once. Written as DNA, the CDR3 is TGTGCCAGCAGGTATACCAGTCGGGATTACACTGAAGCTTTCTTT. Protein: CASRYTSRDYTEAFF. The rearrangement joins TRBV28 to TRBJ1-1, with D unclear. Trimming left V 6 bases short and J 3 bases short, with 17 bases between. Germline CDR1 and CDR2: MDHEN and SYDVKM. The CDR3 consists of 15 residues.

This rearrangement joins TRBV5-1 to TRBJ1-1; maybe TRBD1 (5 bases). This CDR3 has 14 residues. From germline, CDR1 is SGHRS and CDR2 YFSETQ. Trimming removed 0 bases at V and 1 base at J, with 7 bases between. The chain's CDR3 is CASSLGGTNTEAFF. The CDR3 nucleotides are TGCGCCAGCAGCTTGGGGGGCACGAACACTGAAGCTTTCTTT. Filled out from reference TRBV5-1 and TRBJ1-1, the complete variable domain reads KAGVTQTPRYLIKTRGQQVTLSCSPISGHRSVSWYQQTPGQGLQFLFEYFSETQRNKGNFPGRFSGRQFSNSRSEMNVSTLELGDSALYLCASSLGGTNTEAFFGQGTRLTVV.

The V and J genes are TRBV7-9 and TRBJ1-1; tentative D call: TRBD1 (6 bases). Looked up from germline, CDR1 is SEHNR and CDR2 is FQNEAQ (reference sequence). The CDR3 runs 15 residues. Trimming left V 5 bases short and J 3 bases short, with 16 bases between. The CDR3 here is CASSPPGVRYTEAFF. The CDR3 DNA reads TGTGCCAGCAGCCCACCAGGGGTTCGGTACACTGAAGCTTTCTTT.

The chain carries TRBV5-4 and TRBJ2-5; D possibly corresponds to TRBD1 (5 bases). The CDR3 is 13 amino acids. The germline gives CDR1 SGHNT, CDR2 YYREEE (reference sequence). The V gene lost 7 bases and the J gene lost 3 bases, with 13 bases spanning the gap. The CDR3 DNA is TGTGCCAGCCATAGAGACAGAGAAGAGACCCAGTACTTC. It translates to CASHRDREETQYF.

This clone has just one count. The genes are TRBV7-3 and TRBJ2-1; 7 bases are shared with TRBD2. V lost 0 bases and J lost 10; bases outside the gene matches: 6. The germline V gene encodes CDR1 SGHTA and CDR2 FQGTGA. This CDR3 spans 14 amino acids. The CDR3: CASSLTLGGGEQFF. Written as DNA, the CDR3 is TGTGCCAGCAGCTTAACGCTTGGGGGAGGGGAGCAGTTCTTC.

The chain couples TRBV28 to TRBJ2-7; D is perhaps TRBD2 (6 bases). Trimming took 4 bases from V and 2 from J, leaving 15 bases between them. The length of the CDR3 is 15 residues. Germline V gene sequence: CDR1 MDHEN, CDR2 SYDVKM. The CDR3: CASSSRDWGAYEQYF. Here the CDR3 DNA reads TGTGCCAGCAGTTCCCGGGACTGGGGCGCCTACGAGCAGTACTTC.

To note about this clone: Germline is not matched at one junction end, which may reflect a read error. This chain connects TRBV7-2 to TRBJ1-1; D unresolved. The CDR3 is 13 residues long. Germline loops: CDR1 SGHTA, CDR2 FQGNSA. CDR3 residues: CASSLGLKTEAFF. In DNA form, the CDR3 reads TGTGCCAGCAGCTTAGGGCTGAAAACTGAAGCTTTCTTT.

The chain carries TRBV5-1 and TRBJ2-3; 13 bases are a match to TRBD2. The CDR3 spans 15 residues. Germline trimming cut 4 bases from V and 7 bases from J; bases unmatched to any gene: 6. Germline V gene data show CDR1 as SGHRS and CDR2 as YFSETQ. CDR3 loop: CASSETSGRTNTQYF. CDR3 nucleotides: TGCGCCAGCAGCGAGACTAGCGGGAGGACCAATACGCAGTATTTT.

The chain has TRBV7-9 and TRBJ1-1; 8 bases match TRBD1. The CDR3 is 15 amino acids. The ends lost 5 bases at V and 4 bases at J; junction bases unmatched: 9. Germline loops: CDR1 SEHNR, CDR2 FQNEAQ (reference sequence). CDR3 DNA sequence: TGTGCCAGCAGCCCGGCCCTGGACAGGGCCACTGAAGCTTTCTTT. Encoded protein: CASSPALDRATEAFF. Full variable domain (rest looked up from reference TRBV7-9 and TRBJ1-1): DTGVSQNPRHKITKRGQNVTFRCDPISEHNRLYWYRQTLGQGPEFLTYFQNEAQLEKSRLLSDRFSAERPKGSFSTLEIQRTEQGDSAMYLCASSPALDRATEAFFGQGTRLTVV.

The chain couples TRBV12-5 to TRBJ1-1, with TRBD1 as a possible D gene (5 bases). Trimming stripped 6 bases from V and 8 bases from J, with 19 bases between. This CDR3 is 14 amino acids long. CDR1 LGHNT and CDR2 FRNRAP come from the germline V gene. The DNA of the CDR3 is TGTGCTAGTGGCCTGGGGCTGGCCTTATCGGAAGCTTTCTTT. This encodes CASGLGLALSEAFF.

V and J are TRBV19 and TRBJ1-5, with a possible D match to TRBD1 (5 bases). Trimming removed 6 bases at V and 1 base at J, with 13 bases between. Germline V gene sequence: CDR1 LNHDA, CDR2 SQIVND (reference sequence). This CDR3 has 15 amino acids. The CDR3 nucleotides are TGTGCCAGTAGGGACAATGAGTACAGCAATCAGCCCCAGCATTTT. Its protein product is CASRDNEYSNQPQHF.

The chain employs TRBV14 and TRBJ1-1; unclear D gene. This CDR3 has 13 residues. CDR1 and CDR2 from the germline V gene are SGHDN and FVKESK. The V gene lost 7 bases and the J gene lost 3 bases, with 12 bases spanning the gap. The CDR3 DNA sequence: TGTGCCAGCACCCTGGGGAGTTACACTGAAGCTTTCTTT. Its translation is CASTLGSYTEAFF.

The chain couples TRBV28 to TRBJ2-1; tentatively, D is TRBD1 (5 bases). This CDR3 spans 17 amino acids. Trimming shortened V by 4 bases and J by 4 bases, and 20 bases separated the two germline ends. CDR1 and CDR2 from the germline V gene are MDHEN and SYDVKM. CDR3 protein: CASSSNVGAQLYNEQFF. The DNA of the CDR3 is TGTGCCAGCAGTTCCAATGTTGGGGCGCAGCTTTACAATGAGCAGTTCTTC.

This chain connects TRBV7-9 to TRBJ1-1, with TRBD1 as a possible D gene (5 bases). The CDR3 loop spans 15 amino acids. The germline gives CDR1 SEHNR, CDR2 FQNEAQ (reference sequence). The V gene lost 3 bases and the J gene lost 0 bases, with 11 bases spanning the gap. The CDR3 sequence: CASSFPGSMNTEAFF. In DNA form, the CDR3 reads TGTGCCAGCAGCTTCCCAGGGTCCATGAACACTGAAGCTTTCTTT.

This clone was seen a few times. This chain connects TRBV2 to TRBJ1-2, with a possible D match to TRBD1 (5 bases). The CDR3 has 14 amino acids. Trimming took 5 bases from V and 6 from J, leaving 16 bases between them. The germline gives CDR1 SNHLY, CDR2 FYNNEI. As DNA, the CDR3 is TGTGCCAGCAGTTATCAGGGTGGGTTTAATGGCTACACCTTC. Translating gives CASSYQGGFNGYTF.

The chain links TRBV27 to TRBJ2-7; 10 bases match TRBD2. The J segment lost 3 bases and the V segment lost 5 bases, leaving 7 bases of the junction unmatched. Germline V CDR1 and CDR2: MNHEY, SMNVEV (reference sequence). The length of the CDR3 is 15 residues. The CDR3 protein is CASSATSGIHYEQYF. The CDR3, as DNA: TGTGCCAGCAGTGCTACTAGCGGGATACACTACGAGCAGTACTTC.